This passage covers 20 T cell receptor beta chains from one sample sequenced in a study of blood T cell repertoires in COVID-19. Here immunoSEQ multiplex PCR was the method, and the copy in TCRdb shows in-frame clones only, minus some. The sample shows about 160,000 clones, 81% of them seen only once. What was sequenced was peripheral blood. Every receptor here comes from a man in his 60s with active or convalescent COVID-19.

The V and J genes are TRBV23-1 and TRBJ2-7, with a weak D call TRBD2 (6 bases). TRBV23-1 is an ORF; its function is uncertain. CDR3 length: 14 residues. Trimming cost V 6 bases and J 3 bases, with 15 bases left between them. CDR3 sequence reads: CASRPGEGHYEQYF. Here the CDR3 DNA reads TGCGCCAGCAGACCGGGAGAGGGGCACTACGAGCAGTACTTC.

CDR3 protein: CASSMGLAGQETQYF. Here the CDR3 DNA reads TGTGCCAGTAGTATGGGACTAGCGGGACAGGAGACCCAGTACTTC. V is TRBV19 and J is TRBJ2-5; 13 nucleotides match TRBD2. The CDR3 is 15 amino acids. Germline CDR1 and CDR2: LNHDA and SQIVND (reference sequence). V gave up 3 bases and J gave up 5 bases; unmatched junction bases: 3.

The rearrangement uses TRBV11-3 and TRBJ2-7; possibly TRBD2 for D (5 bases). The germline gives CDR1 SGHNT, CDR2 YENEEA. V shed 5 bases and J shed 3 bases, with 14 bases lying between them. The CDR3 contains 14 residues. Here the CDR3 reads CASSEGKHSYEQYF. The CDR3 bases are TGTGCCAGCAGCGAGGGAAAACATAGCTACGAGCAGTACTTC.

This chain links TRBV6-6 with TRBJ1-1; TRBD1 might be the D (5 bases). This CDR3 is built from 14 residues. Trimming took 0 bases from V and 8 from J, leaving 13 bases between them. From germline, CDR1 is MNHNY and CDR2 SVGAGI (reference sequence). CDR3 coding DNA: TGTGCCAGCAGTTACTCCACGACAGTCTTAGAAGCTTTCTTT. This encodes CASSYSTTVLEAFF.

This chain connects TRBV7-2 to TRBJ2-7; 7 bases agree with TRBD1. The V gene end was trimmed by 5 bases and the J gene end by 4 bases; junction bases not matched to a gene: 8. Germline CDR1 SGHTA, CDR2 FQGNSA. The CDR3 runs 14 residues. The CDR3 is CASSLGVRGYEQYF. CDR3 nucleotide sequence: TGTGCCAGCAGCCTGGGGGTCAGGGGGTACGAGCAGTACTTC.

The chain combines TRBV3-1 (or the pseudogene TRBV3-2) with TRBJ2-5; 8 bases line up with TRBD1. Germline V gene data show CDR1 as LGHDT and CDR2 as YNNKEL (reference sequence). Germline trimming cut 1 base from V and 5 bases from J; bases unmatched to any gene: 9. This CDR3 is built from 16 residues. The CDR3 DNA sequence: TGTGCCAGCAGCCAAGGAACGCAGGGGGCGTGGGAGACCCAGTACTTC. It translates to CASSQGTQGAWETQYF.

This clone was counted a single time. In nucleotides, the CDR3 is TGTGCCAGCAGTGACCACGGTTCGAACACTGAAGCTTTCTTT. Its protein is CASSDHGSNTEAFF. This sequence joins TRBV6-1 and TRBJ1-1; no reliable D call. The CDR3 has 14 residues. V was shortened by 3 bases and J by 1 base, with 9 bases between the two germline ends. CDR1 and CDR2 from the germline V gene are MNHNS and SASEGT.

J is TRBJ2-3 and V is TRBV15; 9 bases line up with TRBD2. The germline V gene has CDR1 LNHNV and CDR2 YYDKDF (reference sequence). This CDR3 has 17 residues. After removal of 0 bases from V and 0 bases from J, the junction contained 4 bases not matched to a gene. The CDR3 protein is CATSRDTSGLSTDTQYF. The CDR3 DNA reads as TGTGCCACCAGCAGAGACACTAGCGGGCTAAGCACAGATACGCAGTATTTT.

This clone is termed medium-sized (0.01 to 0.1%). This sequence joins TRBV7-9 and TRBJ1-2; a weak D match, TRBD1 (6 bases). Germline CDR1 and CDR2: SEHNR and FQNEAQ (reference sequence). The V gene lost 1 base and the J gene lost 6 bases, with 12 bases spanning the gap. The CDR3 covers 14 residues. Here the CDR3 reads CASSLVYRDDGYTF. CDR3 DNA: TGTGCCAGCAGCTTAGTTTACAGGGACGATGGCTACACCTTC.

The chain is built from TRBV28 and TRBJ2-7, with TRBD2 matching over 12 bases. The V gene end was trimmed by 6 bases and the J gene end by 7 bases; junction bases not matched to a gene: 7. The CDR3 is made up of 14 amino acids. Germline V gives CDR1 MDHEN, CDR2 SYDVKM. In DNA, the CDR3 is TGTGCCAGCAGCCCCGGGACTAGCGGGTTAGAGCAGTACTTC. Translating gives CASSPGTSGLEQYF.

This clone was seen a handful of times. V usage is TRBV28 and J usage is TRBJ2-3; D is possibly TRBD1 (6 bases). Germline V gene lookup returns CDR1 MDHEN and CDR2 SYDVKM. The CDR3 has 16 residues. Trimming shortened V by 3 bases and J by 6 bases, and 19 bases separated the two germline ends. This chain's CDR3 is CASSFPLGQTTDTQYF. The CDR3, as DNA: TGTGCCAGCAGTTTCCCCCTCGGACAGACGACGGATACGCAGTATTTT.

The chain combines TRBV11-2 with TRBJ1-6; D is undetermined. The CDR3 runs to 12 residues. V gave up 5 bases and J gave up 8 bases, with 7 bases separating them. Per germline, CDR1 SGHAT and CDR2 FQNNGV. As DNA, the CDR3 is TGTGCCAGCAGCCCTCGGTATTCACCCCTCCACTTT. This translates into CASSPRYSPLHF.

The genes are TRBV4-2 and TRBJ2-7, with D possibly TRBD2 on 6 matching bases. V gave up 3 bases and J gave up 4 bases, with 19 bases separating them. From germline, CDR1 is LGHNA and CDR2 YNFKEQ. The CDR3 is 16 amino acids. The CDR3 loop reads CASSHSATRDGYEQYF. Written as DNA, the CDR3 is TGTGCCAGCAGCCACTCGGCGACTAGGGACGGGTACGAGCAGTACTTC.

CDR3 DNA sequence: TGTGCCAGCAGTTTTAGACAGGGGGCAAATGAGCAGTACTTC. It encodes CASSFRQGANEQYF. The chain employs TRBV27 and TRBJ2-7; 10 positions match TRBD1. The germline gives CDR1 MNHEY, CDR2 SMNVEV (reference sequence). This CDR3 has 14 residues. Trimming cost V 3 bases and J 7 bases; bases outside gene matches: 6.

The table lists this clone with a few counts. The chain is built from TRBV5-5 and TRBJ2-7; 9 positions match TRBD1. The germline CDR1 and CDR2 sequences are SGHKS and YYEKEE (reference sequence). J gave up 0 bases and V 4 bases, and 14 bases lay outside the gene matches. The CDR3 has 18 residues. The CDR3 bases are TGTGCCAGCAGCCCTACGGGGTGGACGGGACAGGGCTCCTACGAGCAGTACTTC. This codes for CASSPTGWTGQGSYEQYF.

V usage is TRBV15 and J usage is TRBJ2-1; 9 bases line up with TRBD1. V was pared by 3 bases and J by 3 bases, with 3 bases of the junction left unmatched. Germline CDR1 reads LNHNV; CDR2 reads YYDKDF (reference sequence). The CDR3 is 15 amino acids. The CDR3 protein is CATSRDRGGYNEQFF. For the CDR3, the DNA is TGTGCCACCAGCAGGGACAGGGGTGGCTACAATGAGCAGTTCTTC.

V is TRBV2 and J is TRBJ1-5; perhaps TRBD1 as D (5 bases). CDR3 size: 15 residues. CDR1 is SNHLY and CDR2 is FYNNEI in the germline V gene. V was cut by 3 bases and J by 2 bases, with 11 bases left in between. The CDR3 DNA reads TGTGCCAGCAGTGACAGGGTAGGTGGCAATCAGCCCCAGCATTTT. Protein sequence: CASSDRVGGNQPQHF.

V usage is TRBV2 and J usage is TRBJ2-3, with D perhaps matching TRBD1 (5 bases). The CDR3 loop spans 14 amino acids. V lost 7 bases and J 0 bases, leaving 11 bases between the germline ends. CDR1 SNHLY and CDR2 FYNNEI come from the germline V gene. CDR3 DNA sequence: TGTGCCAGCACTAGGACAACTAGCACAGATACGCAGTATTTT. Translating gives CASTRTTSTDTQYF.

This rearrangement joins TRBV11-3 to TRBJ2-1, with a tentative D call TRBD2 (5 bases). In germline, CDR1 is SGHNT, CDR2 YENEEA. The CDR3 totals 15 residues. Trimming shortened V by 2 bases and J by 6 bases, and 14 bases separated the two germline ends. CDR3 DNA: TGTGCCAGCAGCTTATTTACGGGGTTAGGCAATGAGCAGTTCTTC. As protein: CASSLFTGLGNEQFF.

The chain couples TRBV2 to TRBJ1-2; TRBD1 might be the D (6 bases). Trimming shortened V by 9 bases and J by 0 bases, and 14 bases separated the two germline ends. This CDR3 has 14 residues. Germline CDR1 reads SNHLY; CDR2 reads FYNNEI. In DNA, the CDR3 is TGTGCCAGGGAGGACAGTGGGGCTAACTATGGCTACACCTTC. It is translated as CAREDSGANYGYTF.